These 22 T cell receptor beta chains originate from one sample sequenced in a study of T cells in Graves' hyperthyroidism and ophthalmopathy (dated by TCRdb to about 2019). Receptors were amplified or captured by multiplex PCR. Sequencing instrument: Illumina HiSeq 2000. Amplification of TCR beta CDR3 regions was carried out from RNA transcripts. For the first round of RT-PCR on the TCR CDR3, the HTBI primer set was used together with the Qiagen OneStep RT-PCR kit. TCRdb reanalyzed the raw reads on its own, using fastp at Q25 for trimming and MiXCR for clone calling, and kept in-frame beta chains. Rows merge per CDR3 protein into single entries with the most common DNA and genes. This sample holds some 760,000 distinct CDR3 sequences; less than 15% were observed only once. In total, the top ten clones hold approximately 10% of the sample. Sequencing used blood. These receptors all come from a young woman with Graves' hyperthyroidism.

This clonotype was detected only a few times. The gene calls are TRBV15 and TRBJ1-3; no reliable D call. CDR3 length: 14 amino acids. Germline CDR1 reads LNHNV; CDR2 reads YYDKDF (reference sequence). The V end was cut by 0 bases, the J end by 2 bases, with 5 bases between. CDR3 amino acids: CATSRDTAGNTIYF. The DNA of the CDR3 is TGTGCCACCAGCAGAGACACAGCTGGAAACACCATATATTTT. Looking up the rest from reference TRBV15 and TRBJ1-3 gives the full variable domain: DAMVIQNPRYQVTQFGKPVTLSCSQTLNHNVMYWYQQKSSQAPKLLFHYYDKDFNNEADTPDNFQSRRPNTSFCFLDIRSPGLGDTAMYLCATSRDTAGNTIYFGEGSWLTVV.

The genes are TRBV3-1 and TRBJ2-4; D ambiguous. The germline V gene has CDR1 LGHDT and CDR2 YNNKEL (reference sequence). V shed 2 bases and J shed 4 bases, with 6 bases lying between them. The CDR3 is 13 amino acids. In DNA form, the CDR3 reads TGTGCCAGCAGCCAATTTCAGAAAAACATTCAGTACTTC. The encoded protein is CASSQFQKNIQYF.

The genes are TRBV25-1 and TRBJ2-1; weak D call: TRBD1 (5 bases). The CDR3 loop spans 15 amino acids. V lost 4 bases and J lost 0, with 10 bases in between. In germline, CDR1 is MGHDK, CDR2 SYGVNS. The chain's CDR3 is CASSGQGLSYNEQFF. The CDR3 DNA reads TGTGCCAGCAGTGGCCAGGGTCTCTCCTACAATGAGCAGTTCTTC.

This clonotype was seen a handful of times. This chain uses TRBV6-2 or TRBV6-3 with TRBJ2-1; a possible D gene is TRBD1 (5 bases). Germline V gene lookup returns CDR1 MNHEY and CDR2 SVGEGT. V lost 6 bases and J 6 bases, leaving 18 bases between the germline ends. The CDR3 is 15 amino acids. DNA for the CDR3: TGTGCCAGCAGCCTGGGGCGACTCTACTTCAATGAGCAGTTCTTC. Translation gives CASSLGRLYFNEQFF.

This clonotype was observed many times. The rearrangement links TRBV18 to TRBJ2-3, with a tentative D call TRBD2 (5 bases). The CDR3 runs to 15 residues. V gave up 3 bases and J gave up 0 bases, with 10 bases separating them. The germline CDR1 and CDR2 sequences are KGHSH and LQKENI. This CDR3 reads CASSPYSGSTDTQYF. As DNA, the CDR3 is TGTGCCAGCTCACCTTATTCGGGGAGCACAGATACGCAGTATTTT. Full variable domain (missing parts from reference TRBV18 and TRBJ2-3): NAGVMQNPRHLVRRRGQEARLRCSPMKGHSHVYWYRQLPEEGLKFMVYLQKENIIDESGMPKERFSAEFPKEGPSILRIQQVVRGDSAAYFCASSPYSGSTDTQYFGPGTRLTVL.

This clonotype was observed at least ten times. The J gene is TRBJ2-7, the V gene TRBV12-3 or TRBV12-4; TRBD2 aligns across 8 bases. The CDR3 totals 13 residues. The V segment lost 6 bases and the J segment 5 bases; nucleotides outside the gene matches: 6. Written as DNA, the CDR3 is TGTGCCAGCAGCCCGGCGGGGGGCAACGAGCAGTACTTC. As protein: CASSPAGGNEQYF.

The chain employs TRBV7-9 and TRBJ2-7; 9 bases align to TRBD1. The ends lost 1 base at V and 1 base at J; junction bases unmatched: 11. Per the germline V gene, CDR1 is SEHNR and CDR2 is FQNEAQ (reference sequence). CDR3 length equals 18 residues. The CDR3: CASSLVGEDRGPSYEQYF. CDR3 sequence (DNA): TGTGCCAGCAGCTTAGTGGGGGAGGACAGGGGCCCTTCCTACGAGCAGTACTTC. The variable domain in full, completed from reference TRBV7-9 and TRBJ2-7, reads DTGVSQNPRHKITKRGQNVTFRCDPISEHNRLYWYRQTLGQGPEFLTYFQNEAQLEKSRLLSDRFSAERPKGSFSTLEIQRTEQGDSAMYLCASSLVGEDRGPSYEQYFGPGTRLTVT.

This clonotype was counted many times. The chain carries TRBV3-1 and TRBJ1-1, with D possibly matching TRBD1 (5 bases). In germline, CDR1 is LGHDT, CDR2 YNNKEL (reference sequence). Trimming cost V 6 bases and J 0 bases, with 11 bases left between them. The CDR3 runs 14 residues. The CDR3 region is CASSVRQMNTEAFF. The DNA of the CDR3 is TGTGCCAGCAGTGTCAGACAGATGAACACTGAAGCTTTCTTT.

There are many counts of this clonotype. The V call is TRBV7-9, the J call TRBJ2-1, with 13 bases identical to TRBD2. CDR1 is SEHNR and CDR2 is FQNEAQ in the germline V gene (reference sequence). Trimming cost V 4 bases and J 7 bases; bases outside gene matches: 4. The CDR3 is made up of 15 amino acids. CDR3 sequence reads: CASSSGLAGKNEQFF. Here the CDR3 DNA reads TGTGCCAGCAGCTCGGGACTAGCGGGAAAAAATGAGCAGTTCTTC.

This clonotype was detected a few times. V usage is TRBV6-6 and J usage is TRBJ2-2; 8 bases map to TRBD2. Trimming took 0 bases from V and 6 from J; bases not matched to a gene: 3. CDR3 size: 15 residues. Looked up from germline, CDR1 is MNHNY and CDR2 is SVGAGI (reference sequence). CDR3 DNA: TGTGCCAGCAGTTACTCTGCGGGAGGCCCCGGGGAGCTGTTTTTT. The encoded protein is CASSYSAGGPGELFF.

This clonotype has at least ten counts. CDR3 nucleotides: TGTGCCTGGAGTGAGGGACTAGCGGAAGACAATGAGCAGTTCTTC. Translated: CAWSEGLAEDNEQFF. The chain combines TRBV30 with TRBJ2-1; 11 nucleotides agree with TRBD2. V trimming: 1 base; J trimming: 5 bases; junction bases outside the gene matches: 4. The CDR3 spans 15 residues. CDR1 is GTSNPN, CDR2 SVGIG, per germline (reference sequence).

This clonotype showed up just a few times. CDR3 in DNA: TGCGCCAGCAGCTCCGGACTAGCGGGAGTTTCAATGAGGAATGAGCAGTTCTTC. Its protein product is CASSSGLAGVSMRNEQFF. The V gene is TRBV5-1, the J gene TRBJ2-1; TRBD2 agrees at 13 bases. CDR3 length equals 18 residues. Trimming at V came to 3 bases and at J to 7 bases, leaving 13 bases not matched to a gene. Germline CDR1 is SGHRS and CDR2 is YFSETQ.

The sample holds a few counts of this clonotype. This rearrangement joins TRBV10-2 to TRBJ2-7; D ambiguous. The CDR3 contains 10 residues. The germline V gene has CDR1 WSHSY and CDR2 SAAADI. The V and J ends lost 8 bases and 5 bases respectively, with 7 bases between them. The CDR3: CASGRNEQYF. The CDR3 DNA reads TGCGCCAGCGGTAGAAACGAGCAGTACTTC.

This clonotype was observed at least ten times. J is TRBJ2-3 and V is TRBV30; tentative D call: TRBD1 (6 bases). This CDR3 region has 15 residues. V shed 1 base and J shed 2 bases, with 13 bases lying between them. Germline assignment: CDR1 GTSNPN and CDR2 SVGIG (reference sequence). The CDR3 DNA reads TGTGCCTGGAGTGAGCAGGGGTTCCTCACAGATACGCAGTATTTT. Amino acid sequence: CAWSEQGFLTDTQYF. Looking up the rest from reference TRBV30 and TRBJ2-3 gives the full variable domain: SQTIHQWPATLVQPVGSPLSLECTVEGTSNPNLYWYRQAAGRGLQLLFYSVGIGQISSEVPQNLSASRPQDRQFILSSKKLLLSDSGFYLCAWSEQGFLTDTQYFGPGTRLTVL.

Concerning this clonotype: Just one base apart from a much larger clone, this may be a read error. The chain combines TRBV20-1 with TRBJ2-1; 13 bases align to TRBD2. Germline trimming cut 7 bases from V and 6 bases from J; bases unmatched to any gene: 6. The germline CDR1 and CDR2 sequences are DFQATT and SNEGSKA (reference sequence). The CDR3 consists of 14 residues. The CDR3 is CSDGTSGITNEQFF. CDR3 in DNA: TGCAGTGACGGGACTAGCGGGATAACCAATGAGCAGTTCTTC.

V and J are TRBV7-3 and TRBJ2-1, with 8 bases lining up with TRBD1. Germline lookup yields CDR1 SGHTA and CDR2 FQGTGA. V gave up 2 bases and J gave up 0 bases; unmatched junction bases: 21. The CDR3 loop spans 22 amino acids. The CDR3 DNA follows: TGTGCCAGCAGCTTACGTTCTGCAGGGGGCTATCTCTATAGTGACTCCTACAATGAGCAGTTCTTC. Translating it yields CASSLRSAGGYLYSDSYNEQFF.

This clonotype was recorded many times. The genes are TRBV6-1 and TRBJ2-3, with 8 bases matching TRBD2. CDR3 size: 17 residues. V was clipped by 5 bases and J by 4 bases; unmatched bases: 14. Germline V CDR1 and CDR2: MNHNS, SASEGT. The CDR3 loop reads CASSPNVSGRGSDTQYF. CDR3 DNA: TGTGCCAGCAGTCCAAACGTCTCCGGGAGGGGGTCAGATACGCAGTATTTT.

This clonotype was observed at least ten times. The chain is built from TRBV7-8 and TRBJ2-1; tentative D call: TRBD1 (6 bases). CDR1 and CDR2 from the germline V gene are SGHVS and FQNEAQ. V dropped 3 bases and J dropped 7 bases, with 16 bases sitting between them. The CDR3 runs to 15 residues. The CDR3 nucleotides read TGTGCCAGCAGCTTTTATCTGGGGGCGGAAAATGAGCAGTTCTTC. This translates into CASSFYLGAENEQFF.

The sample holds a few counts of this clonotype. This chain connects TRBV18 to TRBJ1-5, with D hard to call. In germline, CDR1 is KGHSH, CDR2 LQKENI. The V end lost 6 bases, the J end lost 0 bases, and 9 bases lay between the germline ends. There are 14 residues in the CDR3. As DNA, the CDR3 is TGTGCCAGCTCTTGGGGATATAGCAATCAGCCCCAGCATTTT. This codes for CASSWGYSNQPQHF.

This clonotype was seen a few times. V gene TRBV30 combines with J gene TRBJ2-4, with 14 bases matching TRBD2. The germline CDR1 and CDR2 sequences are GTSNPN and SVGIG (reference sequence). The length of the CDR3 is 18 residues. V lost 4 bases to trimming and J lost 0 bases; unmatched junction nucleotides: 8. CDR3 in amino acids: CAWNPGTSGRSAKNIQYF. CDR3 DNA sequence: TGTGCCTGGAACCCCGGGACTAGCGGGAGATCAGCCAAAAACATTCAGTACTTC. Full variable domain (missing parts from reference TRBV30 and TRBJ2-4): SQTIHQWPATLVQPVGSPLSLECTVEGTSNPNLYWYRQAAGRGLQLLFYSVGIGQISSEVPQNLSASRPQDRQFILSSKKLLLSDSGFYLCAWNPGTSGRSAKNIQYFGAGTRLSVL.

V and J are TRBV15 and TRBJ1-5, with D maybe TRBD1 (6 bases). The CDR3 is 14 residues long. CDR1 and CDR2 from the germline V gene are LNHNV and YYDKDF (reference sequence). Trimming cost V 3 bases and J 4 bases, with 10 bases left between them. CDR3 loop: CATSRGAGNQPQHF. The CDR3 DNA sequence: TGTGCCACCAGCAGGGGGGCTGGGAATCAGCCCCAGCATTTT.

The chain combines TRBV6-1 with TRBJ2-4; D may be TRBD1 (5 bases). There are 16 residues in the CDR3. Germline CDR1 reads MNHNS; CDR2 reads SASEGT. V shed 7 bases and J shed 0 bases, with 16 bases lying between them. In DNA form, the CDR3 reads TGTGCCAGCACCAAAAGACAGCTCTTAGCCAAAAACATTCAGTACTTC. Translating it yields CASTKRQLLAKNIQYF.